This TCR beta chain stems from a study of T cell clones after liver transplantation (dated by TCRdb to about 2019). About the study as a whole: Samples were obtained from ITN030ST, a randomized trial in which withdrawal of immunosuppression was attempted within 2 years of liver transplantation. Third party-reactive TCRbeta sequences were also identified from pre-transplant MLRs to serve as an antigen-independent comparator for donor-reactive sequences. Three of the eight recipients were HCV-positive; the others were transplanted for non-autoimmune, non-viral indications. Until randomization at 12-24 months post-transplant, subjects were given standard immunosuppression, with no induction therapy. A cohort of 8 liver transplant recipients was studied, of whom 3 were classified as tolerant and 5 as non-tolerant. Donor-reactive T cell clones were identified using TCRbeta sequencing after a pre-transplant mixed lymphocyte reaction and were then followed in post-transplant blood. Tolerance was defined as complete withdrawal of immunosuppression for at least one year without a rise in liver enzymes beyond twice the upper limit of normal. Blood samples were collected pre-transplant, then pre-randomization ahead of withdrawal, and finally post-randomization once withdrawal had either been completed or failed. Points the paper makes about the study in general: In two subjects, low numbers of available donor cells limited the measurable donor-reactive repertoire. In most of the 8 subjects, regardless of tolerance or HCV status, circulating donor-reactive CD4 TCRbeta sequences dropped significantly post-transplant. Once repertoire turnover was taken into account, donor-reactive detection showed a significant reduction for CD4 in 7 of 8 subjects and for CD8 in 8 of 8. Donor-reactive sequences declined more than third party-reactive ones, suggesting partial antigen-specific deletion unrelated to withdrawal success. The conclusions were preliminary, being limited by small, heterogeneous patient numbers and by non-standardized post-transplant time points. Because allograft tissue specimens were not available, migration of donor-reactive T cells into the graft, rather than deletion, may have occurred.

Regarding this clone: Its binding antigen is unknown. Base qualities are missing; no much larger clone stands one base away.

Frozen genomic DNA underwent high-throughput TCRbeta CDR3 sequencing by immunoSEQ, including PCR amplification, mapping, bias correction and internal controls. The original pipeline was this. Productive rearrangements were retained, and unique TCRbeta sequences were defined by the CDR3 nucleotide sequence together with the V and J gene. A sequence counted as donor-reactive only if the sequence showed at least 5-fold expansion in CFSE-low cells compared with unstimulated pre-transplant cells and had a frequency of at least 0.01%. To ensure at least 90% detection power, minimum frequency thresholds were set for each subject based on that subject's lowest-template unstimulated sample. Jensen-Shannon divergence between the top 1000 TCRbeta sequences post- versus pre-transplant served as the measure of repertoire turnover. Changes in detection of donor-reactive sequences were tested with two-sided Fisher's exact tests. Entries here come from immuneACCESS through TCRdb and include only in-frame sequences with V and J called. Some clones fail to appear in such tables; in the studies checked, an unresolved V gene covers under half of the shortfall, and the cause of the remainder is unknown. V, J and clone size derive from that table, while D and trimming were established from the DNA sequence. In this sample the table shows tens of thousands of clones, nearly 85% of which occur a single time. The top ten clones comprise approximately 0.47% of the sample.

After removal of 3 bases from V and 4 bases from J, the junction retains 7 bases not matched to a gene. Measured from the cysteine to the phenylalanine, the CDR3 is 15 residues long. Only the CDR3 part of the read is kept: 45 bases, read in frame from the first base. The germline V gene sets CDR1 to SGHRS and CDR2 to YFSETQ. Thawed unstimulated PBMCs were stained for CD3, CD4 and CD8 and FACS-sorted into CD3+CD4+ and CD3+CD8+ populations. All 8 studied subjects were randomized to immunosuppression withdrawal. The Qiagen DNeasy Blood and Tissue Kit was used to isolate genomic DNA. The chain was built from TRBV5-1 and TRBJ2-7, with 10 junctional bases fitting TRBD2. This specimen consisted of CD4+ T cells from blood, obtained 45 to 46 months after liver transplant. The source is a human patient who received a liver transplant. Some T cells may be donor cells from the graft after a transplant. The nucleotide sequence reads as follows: TGCGCCAGCAGCTCCCCGTCTAGCGGGGGTTACGAGCAGTACTTC. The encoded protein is CASSSPSSGGYEQYF.